This T cell receptor beta chain stems from a study of read filtering for tumor transcriptome and immune sequencing. Overall study: After DNase treatment, RNA was made into whole-transcriptome libraries.

This clonotype appeared a few times. A read error may produce the germline difference seen at one junction end. From approximately 430 ng of RNA, a library with molecular barcoded alpha/delta and beta/gamma adaptors was made. TCRdb redid the calling of the reads with MiXCR, one entry per CDR3 protein. The data show around 48,000 distinct CDR3 sequences, roughly 19% seen once. The CDR3 sequence is 14 residues long. Germline loops: CDR1 LNHDA, CDR2 SQIVND (reference sequence). The source is a donor at least 40 years old with multiple myeloma. This chain joins TRBV19 and TRBJ2-7; D gene unclear. The source material was a population of CD138-negative cells sorted from bone marrow. The CDR3 region has the DNA TGTCCCAGTAGTAGTTCCAACCGTAACTACGAGCAGTACTTC. It encodes CPSSSSNRNYEQYF.